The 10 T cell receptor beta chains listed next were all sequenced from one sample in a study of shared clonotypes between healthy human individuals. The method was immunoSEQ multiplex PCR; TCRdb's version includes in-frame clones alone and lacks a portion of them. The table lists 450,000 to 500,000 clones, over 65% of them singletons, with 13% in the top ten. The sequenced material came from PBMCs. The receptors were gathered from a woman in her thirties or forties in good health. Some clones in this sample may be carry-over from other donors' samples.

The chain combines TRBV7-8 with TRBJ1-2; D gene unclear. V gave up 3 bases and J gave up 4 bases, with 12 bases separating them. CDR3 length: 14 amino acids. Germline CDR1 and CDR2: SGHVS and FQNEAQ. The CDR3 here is CASSFSEASYGYTF. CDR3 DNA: TGTGCCAGCAGCTTCAGTGAGGCGAGCTATGGCTACACCTTC.

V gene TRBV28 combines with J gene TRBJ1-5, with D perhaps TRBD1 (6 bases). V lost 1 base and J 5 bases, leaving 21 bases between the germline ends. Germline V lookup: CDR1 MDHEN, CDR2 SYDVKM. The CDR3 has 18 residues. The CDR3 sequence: CASSLSPWRGVRDQPQHF. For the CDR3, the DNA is TGTGCCAGCAGTTTATCCCCGTGGAGGGGGGTGAGGGATCAGCCCCAGCATTTT.

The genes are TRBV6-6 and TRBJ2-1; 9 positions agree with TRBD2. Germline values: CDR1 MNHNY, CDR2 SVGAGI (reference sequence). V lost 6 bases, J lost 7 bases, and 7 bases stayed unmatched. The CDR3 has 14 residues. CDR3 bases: TGTGCCAGCAGCTTTAGCGGGAGTATGAATGAGCAGTTCTTC. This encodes CASSFSGSMNEQFF.

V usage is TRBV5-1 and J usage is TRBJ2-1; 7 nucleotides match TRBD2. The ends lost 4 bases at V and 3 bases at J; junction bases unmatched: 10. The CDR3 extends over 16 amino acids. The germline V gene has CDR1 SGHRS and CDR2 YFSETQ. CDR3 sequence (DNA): TGCGCCAGCAGCGCTAGCTCTAGCGGAGGCTACAATGAGCAGTTCTTC. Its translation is CASSASSSGGYNEQFF.

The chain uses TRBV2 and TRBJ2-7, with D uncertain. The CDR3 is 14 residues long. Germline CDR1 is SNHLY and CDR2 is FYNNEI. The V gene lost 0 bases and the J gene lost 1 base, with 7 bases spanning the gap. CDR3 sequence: CASSEAHGSYEQYF. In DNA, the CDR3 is TGTGCCAGCAGTGAAGCGCATGGATCCTACGAGCAGTACTTC.

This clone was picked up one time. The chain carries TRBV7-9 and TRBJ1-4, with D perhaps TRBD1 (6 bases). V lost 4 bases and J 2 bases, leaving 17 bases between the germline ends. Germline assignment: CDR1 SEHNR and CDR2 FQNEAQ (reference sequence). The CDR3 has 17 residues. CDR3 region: CASSSGGRGETNEKLFF. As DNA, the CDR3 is TGTGCCAGCAGCTCAGGAGGGAGGGGGGAGACTAATGAAAAACTGTTTTTT.

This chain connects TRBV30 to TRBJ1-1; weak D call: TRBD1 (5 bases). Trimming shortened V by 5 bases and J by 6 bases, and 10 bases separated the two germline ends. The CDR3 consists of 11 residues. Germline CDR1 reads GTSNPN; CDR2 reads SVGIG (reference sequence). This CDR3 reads CAWDSGPEAFF. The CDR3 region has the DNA TGTGCCTGGGACAGCGGTCCTGAAGCTTTCTTT. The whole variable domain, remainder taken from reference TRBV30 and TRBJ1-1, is SQTIHQWPATLVQPVGSPLSLECTVEGTSNPNLYWYRQAAGRGLQLLFYSVGIGQISSEVPQNLSASRPQDRQFILSSKKLLLSDSGFYLCAWDSGPEAFFGQGTRLTVV.

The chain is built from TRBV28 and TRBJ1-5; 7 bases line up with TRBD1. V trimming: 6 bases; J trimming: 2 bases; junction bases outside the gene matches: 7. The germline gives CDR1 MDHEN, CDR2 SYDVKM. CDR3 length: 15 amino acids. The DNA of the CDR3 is TGTGCCAGCAGGTGGGGGCAGGGGGGCAATCAGCCCCAGCATTTT. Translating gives CASRWGQGGNQPQHF.

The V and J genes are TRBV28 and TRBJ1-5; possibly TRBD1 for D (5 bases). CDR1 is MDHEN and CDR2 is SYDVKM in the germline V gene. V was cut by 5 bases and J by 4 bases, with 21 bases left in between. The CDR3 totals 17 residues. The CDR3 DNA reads TGTGCCAGCAGTCTCCAGGGATACGGGACCCTAAATCAGCCCCAGCATTTT. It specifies CASSLQGYGTLNQPQHF.

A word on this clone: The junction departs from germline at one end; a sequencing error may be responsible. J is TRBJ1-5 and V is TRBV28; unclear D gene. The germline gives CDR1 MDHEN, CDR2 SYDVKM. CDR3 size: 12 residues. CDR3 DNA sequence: TGTGCCAGCAGTTTAAGCGGTCAGCTCCAGCATTTT. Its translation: CASSLSGQLQHF.